This T cell receptor (beta chain) was obtained from a study of OX40 agonist ivuxolimab in advanced cancers. Data came from immunoSEQ multiplex PCR; TCRdb stores just in-frame clones and leaves some out. The sample has 92,000 or so clones; about nine tenths are singletons. On this clone: Its antigen is still unknown.

Germline CDR1 and CDR2: SEHNR and FQNEAQ (reference sequence). The CDR3 runs to 15 residues. Trimming stripped 0 bases from V and 1 base from J, with 10 bases between. Whole-study findings and limits: Both blood CD4+ and CD8+ T cells showed clonal growth by week 6 at 0.1 to 3.0 mg/kg. Among T cells, CD8+ cells averaged more expanded clones than CD4+ cells. Clonal expansion among partial responders at 0.1-3.0 mg/kg ranked near the lowest.

This chain joins TRBV7-9 and TRBJ2-7; either TRBD1 or TRBD2 may supply D (5 bases each). The sample here was CD4+ or CD8+ T cells sorted from blood, taken in a trial of the OX40 agonist ivuxolimab. The TCR comes from an adult with an advanced solid tumor such as melanoma, head and neck, liver or kidney cancer. CDR3 region: CASSLAMGESYEQYF. CDR3 coding DNA: TGTGCCAGCAGCTTAGCGATGGGGGAATCCTACGAGCAGTACTTC.